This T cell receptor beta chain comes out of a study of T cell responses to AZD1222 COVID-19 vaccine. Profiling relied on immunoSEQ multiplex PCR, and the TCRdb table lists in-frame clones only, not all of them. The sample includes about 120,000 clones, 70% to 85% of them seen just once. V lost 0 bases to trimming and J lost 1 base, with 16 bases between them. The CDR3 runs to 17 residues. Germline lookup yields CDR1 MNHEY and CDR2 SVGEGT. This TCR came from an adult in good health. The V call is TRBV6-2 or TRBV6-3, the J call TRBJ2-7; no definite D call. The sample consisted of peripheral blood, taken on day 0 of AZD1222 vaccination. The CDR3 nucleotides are TGTGCCAGCAGTTACTCCACCAATTTGGTCGTTTCCTACGAGCAGTACTTC. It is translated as CASSYSTNLVVSYEQYF.